The 30 T cell receptor beta chains listed next were all sequenced from one sample in a study of identical twins. TCRdb reanalysed the 5' RACE reads using MiXCR and keeps one entry per CDR3 protein. The table has hundreds of thousands of distinct CDR3 sequences, less than 25% seen once. The sample was also reused in another study, on T cells expressing NK-cell markers.

Input material: CD4+ T cells sorted from blood. These receptors were taken from a woman aged 18-29 years in good health.

This clonotype appeared a few times. CDR3: CASSLTTGDAQFF. The CDR3 DNA sequence: TGCGCCAGCAGCTTAACCACAGGGGACGCGCAGTTCTTC. This chain connects TRBV5-1 to TRBJ2-1, with 7 nucleotides matching TRBD1. The CDR3 is 13 residues long. J lost 12 bases, V lost 2 bases, and 8 bases had no gene match. Germline V CDR1 and CDR2: SGHRS, YFSETQ.

The gene calls are TRBV10-3 and TRBJ2-7; possibly TRBD2 for D (5 bases). CDR3 length: 16 amino acids. CDR1 is ENHRY, CDR2 SYGVKD, per germline. V lost 0 bases and J lost 3, with 15 bases in between. The CDR3 DNA sequence: TGTGCCATCAGTGAGTCTGGACTGCCCGGTGGCTACGAGCAGTACTTC. Its translation: CAISESGLPGGYEQYF.

In this sample, this clonotype turned up a few times. The rearrangement joins TRBV10-2 to TRBJ2-7; D possibly corresponds to TRBD2 (6 bases). This CDR3 has 14 residues. Germline V gene data show CDR1 as WSHSY and CDR2 as SAAADI. Trimming removed 5 bases at V and 0 bases at J, with 11 bases between. CDR3 sequence: CASSRDWSSYEQYF. The CDR3, as DNA: TGCGCCAGCAGTCGGGACTGGAGCTCCTACGAGCAGTACTTC.

This chain joins TRBV5-1 and TRBJ2-5; 7 nucleotides align to TRBD1. The CDR3 spans 16 residues. After removal of 0 bases from V and 5 bases from J, the junction contained 10 bases not matched to a gene. CDR1 is SGHRS, CDR2 YFSETQ, per germline. This CDR3 is CASSLDRGHLGETQYF. The CDR3 nucleotides read TGCGCCAGCAGCTTGGACAGGGGTCATCTGGGGGAGACCCAGTACTTC.

The chain carries TRBV5-1 and TRBJ2-5; D is undetermined. Trimming removed 0 bases from V and 2 bases from J, with 14 bases in between. CDR3 size: 16 residues. Germline loops: CDR1 SGHRS, CDR2 YFSETQ. The CDR3 is CASSLGATALQETQYF. The CDR3 nucleotides are TGCGCCAGCAGCTTGGGGGCTACAGCCTTACAAGAGACCCAGTACTTC.

A few counts support this clonotype. The chain combines TRBV6-1 with TRBJ2-3; perhaps D is TRBD1 or TRBD2 (6 bases each). The V gene's germline CDR1 is MNHNS and CDR2 SASEGT. This CDR3 comprises 16 residues. Trimming took off 7 bases at V and 4 bases at J, with 21 bases between the two ends. CDR3 nucleotide sequence: TGTGCCAGCATCAACCTGGGGGGCCCGGGTTCAGATACGCAGTATTTT. It encodes CASINLGGPGSDTQYF.

This clonotype was detected many times. This chain links TRBV6-5 with TRBJ2-1; tentatively, D is TRBD2 (5 bases). Deletions cut 10 bases from V and 6 bases from J, with 7 bases between. The CDR3 is made up of 10 amino acids. Germline CDR1 is MNHEY and CDR2 is SVGAGI. CDR3 bases: TGTGCCACCGGGGTCAATGAGCAGTTCTTC. Translating it yields CATGVNEQFF.

V and J are TRBV20-1 and TRBJ2-5; 10 nucleotides agree with TRBD1. CDR1 DFQATT and CDR2 SNEGSKA come from the germline V gene (reference sequence). The CDR3 is 13 amino acids. V dropped 1 base and J dropped 5; count of bases not matched to a gene: 1. CDR3 DNA sequence: TGCAGTGCTAGAGGGGACAGGGGTGAGACCCAGTACTTC. Translating gives CSARGDRGETQYF.

This clonotype was detected a few times. J is TRBJ2-5 and V is TRBV12-3 or TRBV12-4; D might be TRBD1 (6 bases). The CDR3 is made up of 13 amino acids. Trimming shortened V by 6 bases and J by 5 bases, and 13 bases separated the two germline ends. The CDR3 nucleotides read TGTGCCAGCAGGCTACAGGGTAGGGAGACCCAGTACTTC. Protein product: CASRLQGRETQYF.

The chain joins TRBV5-1 to TRBJ1-2; D is possibly TRBD1 (5 bases). Germline CDR1 SGHRS, CDR2 YFSETQ. The V end was cut by 4 bases, the J end by 3 bases, with 16 bases between. CDR3 length: 15 amino acids. The CDR3 is CASSLLGGVDYGYTF. CDR3 sequence (DNA): TGCGCCAGCAGCCTCCTAGGAGGGGTGGACTATGGCTACACCTTC.

The chain combines TRBV6-5 with TRBJ1-2; D is ambiguous. From germline, CDR1 is MNHEY and CDR2 SVGAGI. With 2 bases removed from V and 5 bases from J, the gap between germline ends came to 12 bases. CDR3 length equals 14 residues. The CDR3 DNA is TGTGCCAGCAGTTACGGGTCGGCAGGTTATGGCTACACCTTC. As protein: CASSYGSAGYGYTF.

This clonotype was found a few times. This rearrangement joins TRBV5-5 to TRBJ1-4; TRBD1 agrees at 7 bases. Germline V gene data show CDR1 as SGHKS and CDR2 as YYEKEE (reference sequence). V dropped 4 bases and J dropped 6; count of bases not matched to a gene: 12. CDR3 size: 16 residues. Written as DNA, the CDR3 is TGTGCCAGCAGCCCCGGCGGCGGGACAGTCTATGAAAAACTGTTTTTT. Translation gives CASSPGGGTVYEKLFF.

This clonotype was seen a handful of times. The chain uses TRBV6-5 and TRBJ2-4; D gene ambiguous. From germline, CDR1 is MNHEY and CDR2 SVGAGI. This CDR3 comprises 15 residues. Trimming cost V 3 bases and J 4 bases, with 13 bases left between them. The CDR3 spells CASSYYGIDKNIQYF. In nucleotides, the CDR3 is TGTGCCAGCAGTTATTATGGGATAGATAAAAACATTCAGTACTTC.

This clonotype was found a few times. This sequence joins TRBV29-1 and TRBJ2-1; 9 nucleotides match TRBD2. This CDR3 has 10 amino acids. Germline-derived CDR1 and CDR2 are SQVTM and ANQGSEA. Unmatched junction bases numbered 4, after V lost 7 bases and J lost 12 bases. The CDR3 protein is CSAAGGRQFF. The CDR3 region has the DNA TGCAGCGCAGCGGGGGGTCGGCAGTTCTTC.

The J gene is TRBJ2-1, the V gene TRBV6-2 or TRBV6-3; D is uncertain. Trimming took off 8 bases at V and 5 bases at J, with 22 bases between the two ends. CDR3 length: 16 amino acids. Germline lookup yields CDR1 MNHEY and CDR2 SVGEGT. The CDR3 loop is CASRIRLDFSHNEQFF. The CDR3 nucleotides read TGTGCCAGCCGGATCCGATTAGATTTTTCCCACAATGAGCAGTTCTTC.

This clonotype has only a few counts. This chain links TRBV4-3 with TRBJ1-1; TRBD1 aligns across 8 bases. With 3 bases clipped from V and 0 bases from J, the junction kept 9 bases outside the gene matches. This CDR3 has 17 amino acids. CDR1 LGHNA and CDR2 YSLEER come from the germline V gene. CDR3 sequence reads: CASSHGQGSGMNTEAFF. In DNA form, the CDR3 reads TGCGCCAGCAGCCATGGACAGGGTTCCGGCATGAACACTGAAGCTTTCTTT.

The V and J genes are TRBV7-9 and TRBJ1-2; no clear D gene. With 1 base removed from V and 6 bases from J, the gap between germline ends came to 6 bases. The CDR3 covers 12 residues. Germline V gene sequence: CDR1 SEHNR, CDR2 FQNEAQ (reference sequence). CDR3 in DNA: TGTGCCAGCAGCTTAGAATTGAATGGCTACACCTTC. Residues: CASSLELNGYTF.

This chain connects TRBV9 to TRBJ2-7; the match to TRBD2 covers 12 bases. CDR1 is SGDLS, CDR2 YYNGEE, per germline. V lost 3 bases, J lost 6 bases, and 4 bases stayed unmatched. This CDR3 has 14 residues. For the CDR3, the DNA is TGTGCCAGCAGCGGGACTAGCGGGACTAGCGAGCAGTACTTC. Protein product: CASSGTSGTSEQYF.

This rearrangement joins TRBV7-9 to TRBJ2-3, with 15 bases fitting TRBD2. CDR3 length equals 17 residues. Germline V gene lookup returns CDR1 SEHNR and CDR2 FQNEAQ (reference sequence). Germline trimming cut 5 bases from V and 4 bases from J; bases unmatched to any gene: 7. The CDR3 DNA reads TGTGCCAGCAGCCATTGGACTAGCGGGGGGGCCCCAGATACGCAGTATTTT. Protein product: CASSHWTSGGAPDTQYF.

The table lists this clonotype with a few counts. The chain has TRBV20-1 and TRBJ2-5; 7 bases are shared with TRBD1. From germline, CDR1 is DFQATT and CDR2 SNEGSKA (reference sequence). The CDR3 covers 13 residues. After removal of 7 bases from V and 12 bases from J, the junction contained 17 bases not matched to a gene. This CDR3 reads CSVRGTVLWSEYF. The CDR3 nucleotides read TGCAGTGTCAGAGGGACAGTTCTTTGGTCCGAGTACTTC.

This clonotype came up a few times. This chain connects TRBV6-6 to TRBJ2-7, with D perhaps TRBD1 (6 bases). V lost 2 bases, J lost 5 bases, and 10 bases lay in between. CDR3 size: 13 residues. Germline values: CDR1 MNHNY, CDR2 SVGAGI (reference sequence). CDR3 sequence (DNA): TGTGCCAGCAGTTACAAGGACAGTCACGAGCAGTACTTC. Its translation is CASSYKDSHEQYF.

This rearrangement joins TRBV5-1 to TRBJ1-6, with a weak D call TRBD1 (5 bases). The CDR3 sequence is 13 residues long. V was clipped by 5 bases and J by 10 bases, with 13 bases between them. Looked up from germline, CDR1 is SGHRS and CDR2 is YFSETQ. The DNA of the CDR3 is TGCGCCAGCAGGACGACAGAGGGATCACCCCTCCACTTT. Translating gives CASRTTEGSPLHF.

V gene TRBV20-1 combines with J gene TRBJ2-1, with a possible D match to TRBD2 (7 bases). The CDR3 consists of 12 residues. Per the germline V gene, CDR1 is DFQATT and CDR2 is SNEGSKA (reference sequence). The germline V and J ends were trimmed by 7 bases and 8 bases, with 15 bases remaining between them. The CDR3 region is CSDRGRGHEQFF. Here the CDR3 DNA reads TGCAGTGATAGGGGGAGGGGTCATGAGCAGTTCTTC.

This clonotype has a single count. CDR3 in amino acids: CSASGRGAEEQYF. The CDR3 region has the DNA TGCAGTGCCTCCGGGAGAGGAGCGGAGGAGCAGTACTTC. The chain couples TRBV20-1 to TRBJ2-7; TRBD2 is a possible D gene (6 bases). The germline V gene has CDR1 DFQATT and CDR2 SNEGSKA (reference sequence). Trimming shortened V by 6 bases and J by 7 bases, and 19 bases separated the two germline ends. This CDR3 contains 13 residues.

In this sample, this clonotype turned up many times. The chain recombines TRBV9 with TRBJ2-5; 7 positions agree with TRBD2. The CDR3 is made up of 13 amino acids. Unmatched junction bases numbered 1, after V lost 3 bases and J lost 2 bases. Germline values: CDR1 SGDLS, CDR2 YYNGEE. CDR3 in amino acids: CASSGGLQETQYF. The CDR3 region has the DNA TGTGCCAGCAGCGGGGGACTACAAGAGACCCAGTACTTC.

The chain recombines TRBV27 with TRBJ1-2; no clear D. CDR1 is MNHEY, CDR2 SMNVEV, per germline (reference sequence). The CDR3 totals 15 residues. Trimming cost V 3 bases and J 2 bases, with 13 bases left between them. For the CDR3, the DNA is TGTGCCAGCAGTTTCGCCAGGCCCCAGAACTATGGCTACACCTTC. As protein: CASSFARPQNYGYTF.

This clonotype occurred a few times. The rearrangement joins TRBV6-1 to TRBJ2-1; 8 bases are shared with TRBD2. The CDR3 is 15 residues long. The germline V gene encodes CDR1 MNHNS and CDR2 SASEGT. Losses at the gene ends were 7 bases for V and 7 bases for J; bases not matched to a gene: 12. The CDR3 loop reads CASTTTGGGTNEQFF. The CDR3 nucleotides are TGTGCCAGCACCACAACCGGGGGGGGCACTAATGAGCAGTTCTTC.

This clonotype appeared a single time. CDR3 protein: CSAREQGRGELFF. The CDR3 DNA reads TGCAGTGCTAGAGAGCAGGGGCGGGGGGAGCTGTTTTTT. The chain is built from TRBV20-1 and TRBJ2-2; possibly TRBD1 for D (6 bases). The germline V gene encodes CDR1 DFQATT and CDR2 SNEGSKA (reference sequence). V shed 0 bases and J shed 8 bases, with 10 bases lying between them. The CDR3 sequence is 13 residues long.

Only a few counts were recorded for this clonotype. This sequence joins TRBV4-3 and TRBJ2-7, with 10 bases lining up with TRBD1. The CDR3 sequence is 15 residues long. Germline assignment: CDR1 LGHNA and CDR2 YSLEER. Germline trimming cut 2 bases from V and 3 bases from J; bases unmatched to any gene: 4. The DNA for the CDR3 is TGCGCCAGCAGCCAACGGGACAGGGGAAACTACGAGCAGTACTTC. It codes for CASSQRDRGNYEQYF.

V usage is TRBV6-1 and J usage is TRBJ2-5, with 7 bases fitting TRBD1. With V trimmed by 6 bases and J by 1 base, 11 bases remained unmatched. From germline, CDR1 is MNHNS and CDR2 SASEGT. This CDR3 has 16 residues. In DNA form, the CDR3 reads TGTGCCAGCAGGCCCTACGGACAGGCCAGCCAAGAGACCCAGTACTTC. Translated: CASRPYGQASQETQYF.